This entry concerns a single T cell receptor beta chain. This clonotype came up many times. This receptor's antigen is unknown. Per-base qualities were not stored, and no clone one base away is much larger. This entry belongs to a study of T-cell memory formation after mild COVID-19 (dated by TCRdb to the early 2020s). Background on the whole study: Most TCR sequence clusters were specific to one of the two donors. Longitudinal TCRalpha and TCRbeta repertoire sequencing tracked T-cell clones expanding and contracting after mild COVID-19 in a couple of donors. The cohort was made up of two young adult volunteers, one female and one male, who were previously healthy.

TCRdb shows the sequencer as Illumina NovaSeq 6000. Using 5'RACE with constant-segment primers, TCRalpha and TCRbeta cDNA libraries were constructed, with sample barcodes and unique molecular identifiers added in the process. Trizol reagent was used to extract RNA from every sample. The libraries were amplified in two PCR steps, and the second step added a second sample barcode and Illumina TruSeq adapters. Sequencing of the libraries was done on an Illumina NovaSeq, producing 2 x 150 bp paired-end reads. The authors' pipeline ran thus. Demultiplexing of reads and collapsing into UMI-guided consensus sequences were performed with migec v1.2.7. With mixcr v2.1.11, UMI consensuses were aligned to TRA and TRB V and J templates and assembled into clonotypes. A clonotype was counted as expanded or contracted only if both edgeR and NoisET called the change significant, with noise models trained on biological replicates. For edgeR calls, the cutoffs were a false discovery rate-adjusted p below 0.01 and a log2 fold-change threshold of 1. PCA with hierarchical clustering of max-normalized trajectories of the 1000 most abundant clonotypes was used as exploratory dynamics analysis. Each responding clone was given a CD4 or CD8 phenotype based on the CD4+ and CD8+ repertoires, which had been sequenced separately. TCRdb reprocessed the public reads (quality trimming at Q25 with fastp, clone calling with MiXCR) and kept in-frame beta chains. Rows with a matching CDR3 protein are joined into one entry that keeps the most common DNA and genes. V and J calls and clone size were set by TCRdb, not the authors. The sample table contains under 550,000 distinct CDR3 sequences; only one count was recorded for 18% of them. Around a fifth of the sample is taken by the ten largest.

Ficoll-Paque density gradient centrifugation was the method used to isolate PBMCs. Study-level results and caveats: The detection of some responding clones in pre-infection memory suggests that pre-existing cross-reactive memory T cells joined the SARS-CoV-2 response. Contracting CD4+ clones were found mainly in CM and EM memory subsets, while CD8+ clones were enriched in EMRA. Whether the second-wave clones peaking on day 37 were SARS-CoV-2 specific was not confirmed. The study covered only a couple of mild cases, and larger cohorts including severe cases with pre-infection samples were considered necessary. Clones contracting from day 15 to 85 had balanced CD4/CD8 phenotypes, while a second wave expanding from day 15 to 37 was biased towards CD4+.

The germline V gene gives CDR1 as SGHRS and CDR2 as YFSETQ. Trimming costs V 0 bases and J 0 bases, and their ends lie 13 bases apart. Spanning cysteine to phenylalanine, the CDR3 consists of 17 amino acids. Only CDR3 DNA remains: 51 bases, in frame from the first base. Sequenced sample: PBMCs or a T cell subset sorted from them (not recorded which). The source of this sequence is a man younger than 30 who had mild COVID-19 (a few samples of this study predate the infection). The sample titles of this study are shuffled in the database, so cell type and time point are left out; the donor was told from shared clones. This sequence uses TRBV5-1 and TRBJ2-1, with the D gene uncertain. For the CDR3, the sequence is CASSLVLGLSSYNEQFF. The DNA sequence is TGCGCCAGCAGCTTGGTTCTCGGGCTAAGCTCCTACAATGAGCAGTTCTTC.